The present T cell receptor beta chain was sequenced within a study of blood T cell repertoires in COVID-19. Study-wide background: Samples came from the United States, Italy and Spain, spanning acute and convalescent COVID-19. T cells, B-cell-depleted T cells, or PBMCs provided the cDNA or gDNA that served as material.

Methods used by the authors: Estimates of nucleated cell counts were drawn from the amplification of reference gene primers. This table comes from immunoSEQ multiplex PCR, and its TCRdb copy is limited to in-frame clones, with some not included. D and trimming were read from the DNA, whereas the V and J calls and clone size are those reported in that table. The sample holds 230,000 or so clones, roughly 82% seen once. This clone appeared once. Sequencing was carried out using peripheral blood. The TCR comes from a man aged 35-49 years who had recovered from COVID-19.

This chain's CDR3 is CASSLVERSTNYGYTF. CDR3 DNA sequence: TGTGCCAGCAGCTTAGTCGAGCGCTCCACTAACTATGGCTACACCTTC. The V and J genes are TRBV7-2 and TRBJ1-2, with D unclear. Trimming shortened V by 1 base and J by 0 bases, and 12 bases separated the two germline ends. This CDR3 has 16 amino acids. Per the germline V gene, CDR1 is SGHTA and CDR2 is FQGNSA.